This record concerns one T cell receptor (beta chain) sequence. Its antigen remains unidentified. Per-nucleotide qualities are absent, and no much larger clonotype sits a single base away. V lost 7 bases and J lost 6 bases; the stretch between them is 10 bases long. The CDR3, from cysteine to phenylalanine, totals 11 residues. Only the CDR3 part of the read is kept: 33 bases, read in frame from the first base. CDR1 and CDR2, looked up from the germline V gene, are MNHEY and SVGAGI. This sample was included in a study of shared clonotypes between healthy human individuals (dated by TCRdb to between 2020 and 2021). With respect to the entire study: Two women and a few men aged 18 to 49 years were included in the cohort. For each donor, CD4 naive and CD4 memory were each run on three plates, CD8 naive on two plates, and CD8 memory on one plate. To estimate repertoire size and how much clonotype sharing occurs between individuals, the study deeply sequenced the blood TCR repertoires of five or six healthy adults. Per donor, leukapheresis produced somewhere between about 0.94 and 8.9 billion PBMCs. Different laboratories and diverse techniques were used to prepare libraries and sequence TCR repertoires, to increase sequencing depth and limit assay-specific biases.

Points the paper makes about the study in general: Incomplete sequencing was indicated by rarefaction of sorted-subset datasets, despite the large sequencing depth. Based on pairwise subsampling, the degree of clonotype sharing among donors was expected to be affected by sequencing depth. Sharing across a few donors was observed for 5% to 6.5% of naive CD4, 3.5% of naive CD8, 2% to 2.5% of memory CD4, and around 0.4% of memory CD8 clonotypes. Only blood was sampled, and tissue TCR repertoires likely differ from those in blood. Because the study included a small number of donors, the genetic and exposure-history diversity represented was limited. Naive subsets generally had larger estimated clonotype richness than memory subsets. Compared with non-shared clonotypes, the clonotypes found in all four sorted-subset donors had higher generation probabilities.

The donors were healthy, HIV-negative adults with no recently reported acute infections or vaccinations. All donors were Caucasian adults living in Nashville, Tennessee, USA. CD4+ T cells were enriched through magnetic negative selection, after which naive cells were positively selected on CD45RA and the remaining negative fraction served as the memory subset. Blood was collected by leukapheresis, and PBMCs were isolated by Ficoll-Histopaque density gradient centrifugation and then cryopreserved in liquid nitrogen vapor phase. Purity and quantity of every magnetically sorted T cell population were checked by analytical flow cytometry. Genomic DNA was isolated from every sorted fraction and measured by UV absorbance on a Nanodrop 2000c. TCR CDR3 regions were amplified from genomic DNA by multiplex PCR using the deep immunoSEQ assay. For each cell subset, the extracted genomic DNA was distributed evenly across all wells of several immunoSEQ 96-well plates, and each plate served as one replicate. Each replicate PCR for sorted subsets received around 0.2 ug genomic DNA, equal to roughly 33,000 T cell genomes. Purified libraries were quantified with a Qubit 3.0 fluorometer, sized on a Bioanalyzer 2100, and re-quantified with the KAPA Library Quantification kit. A separate single-read 150-cycle Illumina NextSeq 550 flow cell was used to sequence each immunoSEQ 96-well plate. Under the source paper's analysis protocol: The immunoSEQ output contained only junctional sequences without quality scores, so filtering could not match that applied to full-length reads. To assign V/J genes and CDR3, sequences were annotated using PyIR, a Python wrapper for IgBLAST v1.9, with IMGT germline references. Any read was removed if the V/J assignment was weak (E-value above 1e-6), the CDR3 was missing, or the read contained stop codons, out-of-frame junctions, or ambiguous translated residues. V3J clonotypes were defined by identical inferred V gene, J gene, and CDR3 amino acid sequence. To compute the percentage overlap between repertoires, the number of shared unique clonotypes was divided by the size of the smaller repertoire. RTK rarefaction, the Chao1 estimator, and Recon v2.1 estimates of unobserved clonotypes were used to assess repertoire richness. Generation probabilities were computed with OLGA for all TCRbeta clonotypes obtained by the gDNA method from a few donors. The immuneACCESS repertoire file appears here via TCRdb, limited to in-frame rearrangements. These files lack a portion of the clones; in checked studies, under half of the deficit traces to unresolved V genes, and the cause of the others is not known. From that table come the V and J calls and clone size; the DNA was used to work out D and trimming. The sample table lists 1,400,000 or so clones, around 98.5% of them with a count of one. The ten biggest clones cover 0.36% of the sample.

Sequenced: naive CD4+ T cells sorted from blood. In light of the paper, this sample's cell subset or site label describes: CD45RA+ positively selected. The origin of this receptor is a man aged 30-40 years in good health. The sequence joins TRBV6-5 to TRBJ2-7; the D region possibly corresponds to TRBD1 (6 bases align). The DNA sequence reads TGTGCCAGCAAGGGGGTCACCGAGCAGTACTTC. The translation is CASKGVTEQYF.